This TCR beta chain is drawn from a study of blood T cell repertoires in COVID-19. Study as a whole: Nucleic acid was either cDNA or gDNA, and it came from T cells, B-cell-depleted T cells, or PBMCs.

The germline V gene has CDR1 SGHTS and CDR2 YDEGEE. CDR3 length: 14 amino acids. The V gene lost 4 bases and the J gene lost 10 bases, with 15 bases spanning the gap. The assay was immunoSEQ multiplex PCR, and TCRdb's table has in-frame clones only and misses some. The profile shows 450,000 to 600,000 clones, roughly nine tenths of them singletons. The age range of participants was about 18 to 95 years, with residence in about two dozen US areas. Assignment of participants to cohorts was predicated upon participant-reported clinical history. The study counted Cohort 3 donors as recovered given two negative PCRs, clearance, or symptom resolution.

The TCR was taken from a woman aged 18-29 years who had recovered from COVID-19. The sequencing input was PBMCs or T cells enriched from blood (not recorded which). The gene calls are TRBV5-8 and TRBJ1-6, with D perhaps matching TRBD1 (6 bases). The CDR3 sequence: CASSPRGRGSPLHF. For the CDR3, the DNA is TGTGCCAGCAGCCCTCGGGGCAGGGGATCACCCCTCCACTTT. The complete variable domain, with remaining parts taken from reference TRBV5-8 and TRBJ1-6, reads EAGVTQSPTHLIKTRGQQATLRCSPISGHTSVYWYQQALGLGLQFLLWYDEGEERNRGNFPPRFSGRQFPNYSSELNVNALELEDSALYLCASSPRGRGSPLHFGNGTRLTVT.